The 31 T cell receptor beta chains reported below all come from one sample, sequenced in a study of shared clonotypes between healthy human individuals. Clones were read by immunoSEQ multiplex PCR, and TCRdb kept only the in-frame ones, dropping some. The table has approximately 2,000,000 clones, about nine tenths seen once. The sample consisted of naive CD4+ T cells from PBMCs. As for subset: CD45RA+ positively selected. The receptors here all came from a young man in good health. Some clones in this sample may be carry-over from other donors' samples.

Only one count was recorded for this clone. V is TRBV6-1 and J is TRBJ2-1, with 7 bases matching TRBD1. The CDR3 length is 15 residues. CDR1 and CDR2 (germline): MNHNS, SASEGT. V shed 6 bases, J shed 2 bases, and the junction held 7 bases outside the gene matches. The chain's CDR3 is CASSQDRPTYNEQFF. CDR3 nucleotide sequence: TGTGCCAGCAGCCAGGACAGGCCGACCTACAATGAGCAGTTCTTC.

The V and J genes are TRBV5-4 and TRBJ1-1; no firm D call. Per germline, CDR1 SGHNT and CDR2 YYREEE (reference sequence). The CDR3 is made up of 16 amino acids. V gave up 2 bases and J gave up 0 bases, with 14 bases separating them. Here the CDR3 DNA reads TGTGCCAGCAGCTTAGGGCCAGCCCACATGAACACTGAAGCTTTCTTT. Its protein is CASSLGPAHMNTEAFF.

The V call is TRBV6-1, the J call TRBJ2-1, with D tentatively TRBD1 or TRBD2 (6 bases each). The length of the CDR3 is 16 residues. V shed 1 base and J shed 8 bases, with 18 bases lying between them. Per germline, CDR1 MNHNS and CDR2 SASEGT. This CDR3 is CASSEGTGTYVYEQFF. CDR3 nucleotides: TGTGCCAGCAGTGAAGGAACAGGGACTTACGTTTATGAGCAGTTCTTC.

The V and J genes are TRBV30 and TRBJ2-1; D is undetermined. V was shortened by 2 bases and J by 3 bases, with 11 bases between the two germline ends. Germline CDR1 is GTSNPN and CDR2 is SVGIG (reference sequence). The CDR3 is 14 residues long. DNA of the CDR3: TGTGCCTGGAGTCGTTTCGAATACTACAATGAGCAGTTCTTC. It yields the protein CAWSRFEYYNEQFF.

In this sample, this clone turned up once. Other nucleotide sequences in the sample specify the same CDR3. The chain carries TRBV29-1 and TRBJ2-5; tentative D call: TRBD1 (6 bases). This CDR3 has 12 amino acids. V lost 4 bases and J 5 bases, leaving 11 bases between the germline ends. Germline loops: CDR1 SQVTM, CDR2 ANQGSEA. In DNA form, the CDR3 reads TGCAGCGTTGGGCGGCAGGGGGAGACCCAGTACTTC. Protein product: CSVGRQGETQYF.

This clone was detected only once. This chain links TRBV5-1 with TRBJ2-2; no definite D call. This CDR3 is built from 14 residues. The germline V gene encodes CDR1 SGHRS and CDR2 YFSETQ. V lost 1 base and J 4 bases, leaving 8 bases between the germline ends. CDR3: CASSLWETTGELFF. The CDR3 DNA reads TGCGCCAGCAGCTTGTGGGAAACCACCGGGGAGCTGTTTTTT.

The rearrangement joins TRBV7-9 to TRBJ1-6; TRBD1 matches at 7 bases. The CDR3 is made up of 15 amino acids. V trimming: 5 bases; J trimming: 6 bases; junction bases outside the gene matches: 7. Germline CDR1 and CDR2: SEHNR and FQNEAQ (reference sequence). This CDR3 reads CASSPWDRANSPLHF. The CDR3 DNA reads as TGTGCCAGCAGCCCATGGGACAGAGCTAATTCACCCCTCCACTTT.

The CDR3 spells CASSLAGEAGEQYF. The DNA of the CDR3 is TGTGCCAGCAGCCTAGCGGGAGAAGCAGGGGAGCAGTACTTC. The chain is built from TRBV6-5 and TRBJ2-7; 10 bases are shared with TRBD2. The CDR3 has 14 residues. V lost 6 bases and J lost 7; bases outside the gene matches: 9. From germline, CDR1 is MNHEY and CDR2 SVGAGI.

This clone occurred a few times. Within the sample, other DNA sequences also encode this same CDR3. The V and J genes are TRBV19 and TRBJ1-1, with 8 bases identical to TRBD1. J was trimmed by 1 base and V by 3 bases; bases with no gene match: 1. Germline V gene lookup returns CDR1 LNHDA and CDR2 SQIVND (reference sequence). The CDR3 sequence is 14 residues long. CDR3 nucleotide sequence: TGTGCCAGTAGTATGGACAGGGAGAACACTGAAGCTTTCTTT. Amino acid sequence: CASSMDRENTEAFF.

The gene calls are TRBV9 and TRBJ2-3; D may be TRBD1 or TRBD2 (5 bases each). Looked up from germline, CDR1 is SGDLS and CDR2 is YYNGEE. V lost 4 bases, J lost 2 bases, and 11 bases lay in between. The CDR3 has 14 amino acids. CDR3 DNA: TGTGCCAGCAGCAACCGGGACGTCACAGATACGCAGTATTTT. Protein product: CASSNRDVTDTQYF.

J is TRBJ2-7 and V is TRBV30; possible D gene TRBD2, 5 bases. The V gene's germline CDR1 is GTSNPN and CDR2 SVGIG (reference sequence). Trimming pared 7 bases from V and 0 bases from J, leaving 13 bases between. The length of the CDR3 is 13 residues. This CDR3 reads CAYVRAPSYEQYF. The DNA of the CDR3 is TGTGCCTACGTGCGGGCCCCCTCCTACGAGCAGTACTTC.

This chain uses TRBV28 with TRBJ1-4; 10 bases match TRBD1. CDR3 length equals 14 residues. From germline, CDR1 is MDHEN and CDR2 SYDVKM. The V and J ends lost 4 bases and 10 bases, in that order; junction bases with no gene match: 6. CDR3 sequence (DNA): TGTGCCAGCAGTTCGGGACAGGGGCGTAGAAAACTGTTTTTT. Residues: CASSSGQGRRKLFF.

The chain is built from TRBV6-5 and TRBJ1-2; D unclear. Trimming removed 6 bases from V and 7 bases from J, with 18 bases in between. This CDR3 comprises 14 residues. Germline CDR1 MNHEY, CDR2 SVGAGI. CDR3 DNA sequence: TGTGCCAGCAGCCTCGACGGTCGGAGGGTTGGCTACACCTTC. Its protein is CASSLDGRRVGYTF.

V gene TRBV12-5 combines with J gene TRBJ2-5, with D possibly matching TRBD1 (6 bases). V lost 3 bases to trimming and J lost 4 bases, with 12 bases between them. Germline assignment: CDR1 LGHNT and CDR2 FRNRAP. The CDR3 spans 14 residues. CDR3 sequence (DNA): TGTGCTAGTGGTTTCTCAGGGGATGGAGAGACCCAGTACTTC. Translation gives CASGFSGDGETQYF.

This clone was detected once. The V gene is TRBV7-9, the J gene TRBJ1-1; D uncertain. V was clipped by 1 base and J by 0 bases, with 9 bases between them. The CDR3 extends over 15 amino acids. The germline V gene encodes CDR1 SEHNR and CDR2 FQNEAQ (reference sequence). The CDR3 spells CASSLDVGMNTEAFF. CDR3 DNA sequence: TGTGCCAGCAGCTTAGATGTGGGGATGAACACTGAAGCTTTCTTT.

A single count supports this clone. The genes are TRBV7-2 and TRBJ2-5, with D maybe TRBD2 (5 bases). V was clipped by 3 bases and J by 1 base, with 12 bases between them. From germline, CDR1 is SGHTA and CDR2 FQGNSA. This CDR3 is built from 15 residues. The CDR3 DNA reads TGTGCCAGCAGCTTCCGTTACGGGATCCAAGAGACCCAGTACTTC. Residues: CASSFRYGIQETQYF.

This chain links TRBV6-5 with TRBJ2-6, with D uncertain. CDR1 and CDR2 from the germline V gene are MNHEY and SVGAGI. The CDR3 consists of 12 residues. V was shortened by 8 bases and J by 2 bases, with 4 bases between the two germline ends. The CDR3: CASRTGANVLTF. CDR3 in DNA: TGTGCCAGCCGCACTGGGGCCAACGTCCTGACTTTC.

V and J are TRBV6-6 and TRBJ1-4; D not certain. Germline loops: CDR1 MNHNY, CDR2 SVGAGI (reference sequence). Trimming took 5 bases from V and 7 from J, leaving 14 bases between them. The CDR3 contains 14 residues. CDR3 coding DNA: TGTGCCAGCAGTACCGTGGGTTTTGGTGAAAAACTGTTTTTT. Translating it yields CASSTVGFGEKLFF.

The chain couples TRBV9 to TRBJ2-2; TRBD2 matches at 16 bases. V shed 4 bases and J 5 bases; nucleotides not matched to a gene: 14. The germline V gene has CDR1 SGDLS and CDR2 YYNGEE. CDR3 length equals 20 residues. CDR3 DNA sequence: TGTGCCAGCAGCCCCCAGGCAGGGACTAGCGGGAGGGGTCGTACCGGGGAGCTGTTTTTT. Translating gives CASSPQAGTSGRGRTGELFF.

This clone was recorded only once. The chain couples TRBV28 to TRBJ1-2, with D perhaps TRBD1 (5 bases). V dropped 8 bases and J dropped 8 bases, with 12 bases sitting between them. This CDR3 spans 11 amino acids. Germline CDR1 MDHEN, CDR2 SYDVKM. Here the CDR3 DNA reads TGTGCCAGCGCCGGGGGGACCGGCTACACCTTC. Its translation is CASAGGTGYTF.

V usage is TRBV5-1 and J usage is TRBJ1-1; D is undetermined. The CDR3 has 14 residues. Germline V gene sequence: CDR1 SGHRS, CDR2 YFSETQ. Trimming removed 3 bases at V and 0 bases at J, with 9 bases between. CDR3 in DNA: TGCGCCAGCAGCTACAATCAGGTGAACACTGAAGCTTTCTTT. It codes for CASSYNQVNTEAFF. Full variable domain (outside the CDR3, taken from reference TRBV5-1 and TRBJ1-1): KAGVTQTPRYLIKTRGQQVTLSCSPISGHRSVSWYQQTPGQGLQFLFEYFSETQRNKGNFPGRFSGRQFSNSRSEMNVSTLELGDSALYLCASSYNQVNTEAFFGQGTRLTVV.

The V and J genes are TRBV29-1 and TRBJ2-3, with no clear D. CDR1 and CDR2 from the germline V gene are SQVTM and ANQGSEA. Between the trimmed V and J ends, which lost 1 base and 0 bases, there was a span of 11 bases. The CDR3 sequence is 15 residues long. The CDR3: CSVEVASYSTDTQYF. The CDR3 region has the DNA TGCAGCGTTGAAGTCGCGAGCTATAGCACAGATACGCAGTATTTT.

The chain has TRBV15 and TRBJ1-1; D might be TRBD1 (6 bases). V lost 3 bases and J 1 base, leaving 9 bases between the germline ends. CDR3 size: 14 residues. Per the germline V gene, CDR1 is LNHNV and CDR2 is YYDKDF (reference sequence). Written as DNA, the CDR3 is TGTGCCACCAGCAGGGACAGCAGGAACACTGAAGCTTTCTTT. Residues: CATSRDSRNTEAFF.

As concerns this clone: Other DNA sequences from this sample encode an identical CDR3 as well. This chain connects TRBV5-1 to TRBJ2-7, with D tentatively TRBD2 (6 bases). Deletions cut 3 bases from V and 1 base from J, with 11 bases between. The germline CDR1 and CDR2 sequences are SGHRS and YFSETQ. The CDR3 is made up of 14 amino acids. The CDR3 coding sequence is TGCGCCAGCAGCTCGGAGGGAGGTTCCTACGAGCAGTACTTC. The encoded protein is CASSSEGGSYEQYF.

The chain has TRBV5-1 and TRBJ2-7, with D unclear. The V gene lost 4 bases and the J gene lost 5 bases, with 13 bases spanning the gap. This CDR3 is built from 13 residues. The germline CDR1 and CDR2 sequences are SGHRS and YFSETQ. The CDR3 reads CASSPQALDEQYF. CDR3 sequence (DNA): TGCGCCAGCAGCCCTCAGGCGTTGGACGAGCAGTACTTC.

The chain is built from TRBV7-9 and TRBJ2-5; 12 nucleotides line up with TRBD2. The CDR3 totals 14 residues. Germline V gene data show CDR1 as SEHNR and CDR2 as FQNEAQ (reference sequence). The J segment lost 5 bases and the V segment lost 6 bases, leaving 4 bases of the junction unmatched. CDR3 sequence: CASRTSGSFETQYF. CDR3 DNA sequence: TGTGCCAGCAGGACTAGCGGGAGCTTTGAGACCCAGTACTTC.

The chain combines TRBV6-1 with TRBJ1-4, with TRBD1 matching 9 bases. Germline lookup yields CDR1 MNHNS and CDR2 SASEGT. The junction had 8 bases not matched to a gene; V was cut back by 11 bases and J by 7 bases. The CDR3 is 13 amino acids. CDR3 amino acids: CAGHRGRGEKLFF. The CDR3 nucleotides read TGTGCCGGACACAGGGGGCGCGGTGAAAAACTGTTTTTT.

This clone was detected once. The chain recombines TRBV19 with TRBJ2-7; D unclear. CDR1 and CDR2 from the germline V gene are LNHDA and SQIVND (reference sequence). The ends were cut back, 5 bases at V and 1 base at J, with 12 bases in the middle. CDR3 size: 14 residues. CDR3 sequence (DNA): TGTGCCAGTAGTCCCGACTCCGCTTCCTACGAGCAGTACTTC. Protein sequence: CASSPDSASYEQYF.

The chain combines TRBV4-3 with TRBJ2-5; 7 nucleotides agree with TRBD1. CDR3 length: 15 amino acids. The V gene's germline CDR1 is LGHNA and CDR2 YSLEER. The V segment lost 1 base and the J segment 8 bases; nucleotides outside the gene matches: 10. CDR3 sequence reads: CASSQGPRQGQTQYF. CDR3 bases: TGCGCCAGCAGCCAAGGACCTAGACAGGGACAAACCCAGTACTTC.

To note about this clone: Other nucleotide sequences in the sample specify the same CDR3. The V call is TRBV28, the J call TRBJ2-7; no reliable D call. With 3 bases removed from V and 6 bases from J, the gap between germline ends came to 3 bases. CDR1 and CDR2 (germline): MDHEN, SYDVKM. This CDR3 region has 10 residues. CDR3 protein: CASSFGEQYF. For the CDR3, the DNA is TGTGCCAGCAGTTTCGGCGAGCAGTACTTC.

The sample holds one count of this clone. The CDR3 is CAPPGAKNIQYF. In nucleotides, the CDR3 is TGTGCCCCTCCTGGGGCCAAAAACATTCAGTACTTC. This rearrangement joins TRBV28 to TRBJ2-4; D unclear. The CDR3 length is 12 residues. Germline V gene sequence: CDR1 MDHEN, CDR2 SYDVKM. Trimming removed 11 bases at V and 1 base at J, with 9 bases between.